This section outlines one TCR beta chain sequence together with its context. These data are taken from a study of blood T cell repertoires in COVID-19. Study at large: From T cells, B-cell-depleted T cells, or PBMCs came the material, which was cDNA or gDNA.

As originally analysed: How many nucleated cells were present was estimated from reference gene primer amplification. The protocol was immunoSEQ multiplex PCR, while the TCRdb copy is restricted to in-frame clones and leaves out a portion. The D gene and trimming were derived from the DNA, and the V and J assignments and clone size from that table. Of approximately 350,000 clones in the sample, around 91% were seen once. The sample consisted of peripheral blood. The sequence derives from a woman aged 18-29 years who had recovered from COVID-19.

The CDR3 region is CASSRADSVLGSEKLFF. CDR3 coding DNA: TGTGCCAGCAGCCGTGCCGATTCAGTTCTAGGGAGTGAAAAACTGTTTTTT. The chain uses TRBV5-4 and TRBJ1-4; D gene ambiguous. CDR3 size: 17 residues. Trimming took 4 bases from V and 7 from J, leaving 23 bases between them. The V gene's germline CDR1 is SGHNT and CDR2 YYREEE (reference sequence).